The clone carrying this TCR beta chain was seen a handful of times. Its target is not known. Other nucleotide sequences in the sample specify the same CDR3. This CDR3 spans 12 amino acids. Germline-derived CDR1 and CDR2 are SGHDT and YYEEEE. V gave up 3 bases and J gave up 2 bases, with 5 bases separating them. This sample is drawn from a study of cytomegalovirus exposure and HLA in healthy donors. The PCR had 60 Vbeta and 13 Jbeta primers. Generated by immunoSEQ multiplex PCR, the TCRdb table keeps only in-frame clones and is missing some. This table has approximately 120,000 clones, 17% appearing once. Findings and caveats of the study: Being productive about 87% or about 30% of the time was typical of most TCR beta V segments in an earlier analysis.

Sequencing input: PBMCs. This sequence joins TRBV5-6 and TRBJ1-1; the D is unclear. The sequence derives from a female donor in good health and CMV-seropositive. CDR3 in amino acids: CASSSSNTEAFF. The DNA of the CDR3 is TGTGCCAGCAGCTCATCAAACACTGAAGCTTTCTTT.